A selection of T cell receptor beta chains follows, all from one sample in a study of shared clonotypes between healthy human individuals. Some clones are missing from TCRdb's copy, which holds only in-frame ones; the method was immunoSEQ multiplex PCR. The repertoire holds over 2 million clones, with 90% to 95% as singletons. The sequenced sample consisted of naive CD4+ T cells sorted from blood. The receptor set was obtained from a man aged 18 to 30 in good health. Both conserved end residues are part of each CDR3. D genes are given only for firm matches. Some rows have no size entry. The others give once, few or many, or a class for an expanded clone.

size: -; J: TRBJ1-1; D: TRBD1; V: TRBV6-4; CDR3: CASSRGLDTEAFF; DNA: TGTGCCAGCAGCAGGGGGCTGGACACTGAAGCTTTCTTT
size: -; J: TRBJ1-2; D: -; V: TRBV18; CDR3: CASSPSGYGYTF; DNA: TGTGCCAGCTCACCATCAGGGTATGGCTACACCTTC
size: once; J: TRBJ1-1; D: TRBD1; V: TRBV29-1; CDR3: CSVGALPGQGFTEAFF; DNA: TGCAGCGTGGGAGCTTTACCGGGACAGGGCTTCACTGAAGCTTTCTTT
size: -; J: TRBJ2-7; D: -; V: TRBV6-5; CDR3: CASSYSSQRSSYEQYF; DNA: TGTGCCAGCAGTTACTCGAGCCAAAGGAGCTCCTACGAGCAGTACTTC
size: -; J: TRBJ1-1; D: TRBD1; V: TRBV4-3; CDR3: CASSLQGAGGNTEAFF; DNA: TGCGCCAGCAGCCTACAGGGGGCGGGGGGTAACACTGAAGCTTTCTTT
size: -; J: TRBJ1-1; D: TRBD1; V: TRBV2; CDR3: CASSQDRAPEAFF; DNA: TGTGCCAGCAGTCAAGACAGGGCCCCTGAAGCTTTCTTT
size: -; J: TRBJ1-5; D: -; V: TRBV5-4; CDR3: CASSQDTNQPQHF; DNA: TGTGCCAGCAGCCAAGACACCAATCAGCCCCAGCATTTT
size: -; J: TRBJ2-3; D: TRBD2; V: TRBV29-1; CDR3: CSATGRINTDTQYF; DNA: TGCAGCGCAACCGGGAGGATCAACACAGATACGCAGTATTTT
size: -; J: TRBJ1-1; D: -; V: TRBV18; CDR3: CASSPRGGATEAFF; DNA: TGTGCCAGCTCACCACGGGGAGGCGCCACTGAAGCTTTCTTT
size: -; J: TRBJ2-3; D: -; V: TRBV4-1; CDR3: CASSQDKGGRDTQYF; DNA: TGCGCCAGCAGCCAAGATAAGGGGGGCCGAGATACGCAGTATTTT